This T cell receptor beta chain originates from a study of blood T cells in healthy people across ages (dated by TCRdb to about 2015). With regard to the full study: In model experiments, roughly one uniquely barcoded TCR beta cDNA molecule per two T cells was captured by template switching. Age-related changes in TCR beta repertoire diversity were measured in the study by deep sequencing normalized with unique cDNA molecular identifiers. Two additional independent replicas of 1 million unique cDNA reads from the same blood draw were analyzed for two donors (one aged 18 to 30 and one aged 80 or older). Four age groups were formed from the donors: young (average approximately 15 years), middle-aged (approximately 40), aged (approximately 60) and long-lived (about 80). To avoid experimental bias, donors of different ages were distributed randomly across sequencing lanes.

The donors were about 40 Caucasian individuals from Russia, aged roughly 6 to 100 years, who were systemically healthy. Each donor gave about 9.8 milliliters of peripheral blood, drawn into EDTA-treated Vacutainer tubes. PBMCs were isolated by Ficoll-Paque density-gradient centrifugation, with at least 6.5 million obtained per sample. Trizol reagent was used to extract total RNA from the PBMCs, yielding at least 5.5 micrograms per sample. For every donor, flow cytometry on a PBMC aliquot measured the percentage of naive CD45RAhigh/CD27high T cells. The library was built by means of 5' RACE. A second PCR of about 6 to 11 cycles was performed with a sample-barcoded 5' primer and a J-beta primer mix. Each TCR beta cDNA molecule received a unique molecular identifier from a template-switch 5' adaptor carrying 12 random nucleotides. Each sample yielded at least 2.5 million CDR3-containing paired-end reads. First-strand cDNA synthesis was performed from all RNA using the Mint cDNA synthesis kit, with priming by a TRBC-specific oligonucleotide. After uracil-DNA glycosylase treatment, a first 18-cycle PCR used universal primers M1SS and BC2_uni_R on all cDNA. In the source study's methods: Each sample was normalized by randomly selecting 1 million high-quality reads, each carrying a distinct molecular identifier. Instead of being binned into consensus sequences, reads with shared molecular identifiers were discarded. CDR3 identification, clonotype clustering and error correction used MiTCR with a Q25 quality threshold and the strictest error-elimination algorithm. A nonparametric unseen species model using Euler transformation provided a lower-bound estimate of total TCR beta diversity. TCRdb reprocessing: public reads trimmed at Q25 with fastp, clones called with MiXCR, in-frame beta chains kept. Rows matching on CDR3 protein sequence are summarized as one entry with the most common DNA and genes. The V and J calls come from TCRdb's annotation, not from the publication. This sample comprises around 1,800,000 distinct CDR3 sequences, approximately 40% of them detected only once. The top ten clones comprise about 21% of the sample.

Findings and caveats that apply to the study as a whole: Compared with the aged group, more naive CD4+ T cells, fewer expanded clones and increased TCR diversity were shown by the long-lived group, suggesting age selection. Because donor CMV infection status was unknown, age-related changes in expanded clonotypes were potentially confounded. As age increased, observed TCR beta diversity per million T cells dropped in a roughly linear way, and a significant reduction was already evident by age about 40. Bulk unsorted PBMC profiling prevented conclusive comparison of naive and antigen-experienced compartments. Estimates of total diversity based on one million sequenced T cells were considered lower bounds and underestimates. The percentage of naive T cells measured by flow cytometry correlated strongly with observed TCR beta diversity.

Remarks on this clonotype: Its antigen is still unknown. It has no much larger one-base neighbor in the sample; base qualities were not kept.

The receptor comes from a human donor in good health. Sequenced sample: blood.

The nucleotide sequence reads TGTGCCACCAGTGAGGGCCGTGAAGCTTTCTTT. Its protein product is CATSEGREAFF. The V and J genes are TRBV24-1 and TRBJ1-1, with no confident D gene call. V drops 4 bases and J drops 7 bases, leaving 6 bases in between. The CDR1 and CDR2 encoded by the germline V gene are KGHDR and SFDVKD. Spanning cysteine to phenylalanine, the CDR3 consists of 11 amino acids. Kept here is only the CDR3 DNA, which spans 33 bases and is read in frame from base 1.